A selection of T cell receptor beta chains follows, all from one sample in a study of blood T cell repertoires in COVID-19. Libraries were prepared by immunoSEQ multiplex PCR; TCRdb keeps only in-frame clonotypes and omits some of them. The sample carries about 220,000 clones, roughly nine tenths recorded once. Sequencing input: peripheral blood. Source of these receptors: a man aged 35-49 years with active or convalescent COVID-19. CDR3s leave out the opening cysteine and the closing phenylalanine or tryptophan. Size is omitted from some rows. Given values are once, few, many or a class for expanded clones.

V gene	J gene	clone size	CDR3 protein
TRBV7-9	TRBJ1-1	NA	ASTGQWYLNTEAF
TRBV7-8	TRBJ1-4	NA	ASSFWGLTGSTNEKLF
TRBV27	TRBJ2-2	few	ASSAWRAGELF
TRBV2	TRBJ1-2	NA	ASSRPLGDYGYT
TRBV5-4	TRBJ2-1	NA	ASSITGGDEQF
TRBV7-3	TRBJ2-1	NA	ASSEKDRGRQF
TRBV5-4	TRBJ1-2	NA	ASSFGTGYGYT
TRBV29-1	TRBJ1-2	NA	SVTPRPSINGYT
TRBV5-6	TRBJ2-7	NA	ASSLVRASYEQY
TRBV6-5	TRBJ1-1	NA	ASSISQGVNTEAF
TRBV2	TRBJ2-3	NA	ASSTADTQY
TRBV28	TRBJ2-1	NA	ASSRQVWQF
TRBV30	TRBJ1-2	NA	AWNRERDYGYT
TRBV7-2	TRBJ1-2	NA	ASSLGLDRANYGYT
TRBV6-5	TRBJ1-2	NA	ASSRGQLYT
TRBV5-4	TRBJ1-4	NA	ASSLGINEKLF
TRBV7-8	TRBJ2-3	NA	ASSSDRLAGTDTQY
TRBV27	TRBJ2-5	NA	ASSAFSGGTETQY
TRBV30	TRBJ1-3	NA	AWSVAGSGNTIY
TRBV19	TRBJ1-2	NA	ATVRGLNYGYT
TRBV11-2	TRBJ2-3	NA	ASSSVLAGGTDTQY
TRBV12-3/TRBV12-4	TRBJ2-7	NA	ASSLVEGSVQY
TRBV11-2	TRBJ2-3	once	ASSPGTSGRDTQY
TRBV11-1	TRBJ1-4	NA	ASSLSRDNEKLF
TRBV7-2	TRBJ1-2	NA	ASSNPQWSNYGYT
TRBV20-1	TRBJ2-5	NA	SAPLRETQY
TRBV19	TRBJ2-4	NA	ASSWALHKNIQY
TRBV19	TRBJ1-5	NA	ASSPWAESNQPQH
TRBV19	TRBJ2-7	NA	ASRRRTGGEGEQY
TRBV3-1/TRBV3-2	TRBJ1-5	NA	ASSQELQINQPQH
TRBV9	TRBJ2-3	NA	ASSTLQGDREDGTQY
TRBV19	TRBJ2-1	NA	ASSPLTGRLYNEQF
TRBV18	TRBJ1-1	NA	ANSETGNTEAF
TRBV10-2	TRBJ2-5	NA	ASSNEGQGRETQY
TRBV7-9	TRBJ1-2	NA	ASSLSQNYGYT
TRBV7-9	TRBJ2-7	NA	ASSLGGTGFGQY
TRBV19	TRBJ2-7	many	ASSTSTVGYHEQY
TRBV6-5	TRBJ1-1	NA	ASSLGLNTEAF
TRBV11-2	TRBJ1-1	NA	ASSLLETEAF
TRBV28	TRBJ1-5	once	ASSFTGGRNQPQH
TRBV2	TRBJ2-1	NA	ASAVDLGSGSRNEQF
TRBV3-1/TRBV3-2	TRBJ2-2	once	ASKVGLAVDLNTGELF
TRBV9	TRBJ2-1	NA	ASSVGGVNEQF
TRBV5-1	TRBJ2-3	NA	ASSPGLAGGPGDTQY
TRBV19	TRBJ1-2	once	ASSDGQGNGYT
TRBV19	TRBJ1-5	NA	ASSIRQGTQPQH
TRBV24-1	TRBJ1-1	NA	ATSDSRGPPEAF
TRBV27	TRBJ2-7	NA	ASSFAGVPSYEQY
TRBV9	TRBJ2-3	NA	ASSVEKPDDTQY
TRBV6-5	TRBJ2-7	NA	ASSRDIYEQY
TRBV11-2	TRBJ1-1	NA	ASSPGGGEAF
TRBV9	TRBJ1-1	few	ASSPQAALNTEAF
TRBV6-1	TRBJ2-3	NA	ASSDTSGADTQY
TRBV4-1	TRBJ1-5	NA	ASSQARGNQPQH
TRBV11-2	TRBJ2-7	NA	ASSSSGTWSYEQY
TRBV3-1/TRBV3-2	TRBJ1-4	NA	ASSQTIPGSEKLF
TRBV15	TRBJ2-3	NA	ATTWLAGGTDTQY
TRBV11-2	TRBJ1-2	NA	ASSLAGQRYGYT
TRBV5-1	TRBJ1-1	NA	ASSLLAGDTEAF